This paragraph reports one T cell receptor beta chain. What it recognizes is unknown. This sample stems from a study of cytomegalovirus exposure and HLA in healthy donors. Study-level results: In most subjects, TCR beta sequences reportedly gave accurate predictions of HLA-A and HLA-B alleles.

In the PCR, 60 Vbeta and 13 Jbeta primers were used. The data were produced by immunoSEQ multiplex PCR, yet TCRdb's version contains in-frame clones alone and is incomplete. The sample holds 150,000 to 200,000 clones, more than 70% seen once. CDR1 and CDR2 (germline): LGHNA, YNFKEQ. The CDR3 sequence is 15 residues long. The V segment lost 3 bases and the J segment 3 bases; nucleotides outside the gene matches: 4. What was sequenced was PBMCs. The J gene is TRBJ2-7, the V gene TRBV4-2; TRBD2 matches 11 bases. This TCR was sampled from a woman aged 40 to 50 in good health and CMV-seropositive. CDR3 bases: TGTGCCAGCAGCCAGGCTGGACTAGCGGGCTACGAGCAGTACTTC. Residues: CASSQAGLAGYEQYF.